The next 24 T cell receptor beta chains were all read from a single sample in a study of cytomegalovirus exposure and HLA in healthy donors. The PCR used 60 Vbeta and 13 Jbeta primers. Sequenced by immunoSEQ multiplex PCR; TCRdb stores in-frame clones only, minus some. In the table there are approximately 140,000 clones, 75% of which are singletons. The specimen was PBMCs. The receptor set was obtained from a man between 40 and 49 years old in good health and CMV-seronegative.

The chain carries TRBV28 and TRBJ1-5; tentatively, D is TRBD1 (6 bases). Germline values: CDR1 MDHEN, CDR2 SYDVKM. V lost 6 bases and J 4 bases, leaving 16 bases between the germline ends. CDR3 length equals 15 residues. CDR3 protein: CASSTRGGGNQPQHF. DNA for the CDR3: TGTGCCAGCAGCACCAGGGGAGGGGGGAATCAGCCCCAGCATTTT.

The chain carries TRBV18 and TRBJ2-2; D is unresolved. Trimming shortened V by 2 bases and J by 2 bases, and 9 bases separated the two germline ends. CDR1 and CDR2 from the germline V gene are KGHSH and LQKENI. This CDR3 contains 15 residues. The CDR3 DNA sequence: TGTGCCAGCTCACCAGAGAACAGTAACACCGGGGAGCTGTTTTTT. Its protein is CASSPENSNTGELFF.

This chain links TRBV2 with TRBJ1-5, with TRBD1 matching over 8 bases. This CDR3 is built from 13 residues. V dropped 8 bases and J dropped 6; count of bases not matched to a gene: 6. CDR1 is SNHLY, CDR2 FYNNEI, per germline. The CDR3 DNA reads TGTGCCAGCCAGGGGGCAGGGGGTCAGCCCCAGCATTTT. Protein: CASQGAGGQPQHF.

This rearrangement joins TRBV19 to TRBJ2-7, with 8 nucleotides matching TRBD1. The trim removed 5 bases at V and 5 bases at J, leaving 8 bases unmatched. The germline V gene has CDR1 LNHDA and CDR2 SQIVND (reference sequence). The length of the CDR3 is 14 residues. The CDR3 DNA sequence: TGTGCCAGTAGTTCCTGGACAGGGACAGACGAGCAGTACTTC. It specifies CASSSWTGTDEQYF. The variable domain in full, with the rest retrieved from reference TRBV19 and TRBJ2-7, is DGGITQSPKYLFRKEGQNVTLSCEQNLNHDAMYWYRQDPGQGLRLIYYSQIVNDFQKGDIAEGYSVSREKKESFPLTVTSAQKNPTAFYLCASSSWTGTDEQYFGPGTRLTVT.

V usage is TRBV14 and J usage is TRBJ1-3; 11 bases are a match to TRBD1. The CDR3 contains 16 residues. The trim removed 3 bases at V and 3 bases at J, leaving 4 bases unmatched. From germline, CDR1 is SGHDN and CDR2 FVKESK. The DNA for the CDR3 is TGTGCCAGCAGCCACGGACAGGGGGCACGTGGAAACACCATATATTTT. This translates into CASSHGQGARGNTIYF. Complete variable domain (other parts from reference TRBV14 and TRBJ1-3): EAGVTQFPSHSVIEKGQTVTLRCDPISGHDNLYWYRRVMGKEIKFLLHFVKESKQDESGMPNNRFLAERTGGTYSTLKVQPAELEDSGVYFCASSHGQGARGNTIYFGEGSWLTVV.

The genes are TRBV19 and TRBJ2-1, with 11 bases identical to TRBD2. The trim removed 1 base at V and 4 bases at J, leaving 12 bases unmatched. The length of the CDR3 is 19 residues. Germline CDR1 and CDR2: LNHDA and SQIVND (reference sequence). CDR3 protein: CASSIGWVAGGPGYNEQFF. The CDR3 DNA follows: TGTGCCAGTAGTATAGGGTGGGTAGCGGGGGGGCCGGGGTACAATGAGCAGTTCTTC.

This clone was seen only once. The genes are TRBV11-2 and TRBJ2-1; D gene unclear. Trimming left V 5 bases short and J 3 bases short, with 5 bases between. The CDR3 loop spans 12 amino acids. From germline, CDR1 is SGHAT and CDR2 FQNNGV. The CDR3 nucleotides read TGTGCCAGCAGCCCCTTCTACAATGAGCAGTTCTTC. It encodes CASSPFYNEQFF. The complete variable domain, with remaining parts taken from reference TRBV11-2 and TRBJ2-1, reads EAGVAQSPRYKIIEKRQSVAFWCNPISGHATLYWYQQILGQGPKLLIQFQNNGVVDDSQLPKDRFSAERLKGVDSTLKIQPAKLEDSAVYLCASSPFYNEQFFGPGTRLTVL.

Only a few counts were recorded for this clone. The genes are TRBV30 and TRBJ1-4; TRBD1 aligns across 8 bases. Germline-derived CDR1 and CDR2 are GTSNPN and SVGIG (reference sequence). CDR3 length: 12 amino acids. The DNA for the CDR3 is TGTGCTTTGGGACAGGTTAATGAAAAACTGTTTTTT. Translating it yields CALGQVNEKLFF.

V and J are TRBV7-9 and TRBJ2-7; perhaps TRBD1 as D (5 bases). Trimming left V 1 base short and J 2 bases short, with 6 bases between. The CDR3 is made up of 13 amino acids. Germline CDR1 and CDR2: SEHNR and FQNEAQ (reference sequence). CDR3 residues: CASSLGTPYEQYF. CDR3 in DNA: TGTGCCAGCAGCTTAGGGACACCCTACGAGCAGTACTTC.

J is TRBJ1-4 and V is TRBV18; the match to TRBD1 covers 9 bases. CDR3 length: 17 amino acids. Looked up from germline, CDR1 is KGHSH and CDR2 is LQKENI. The ends lost 1 base at V and 5 bases at J; junction bases unmatched: 8. CDR3 nucleotide sequence: TGTGCCAGCTCACCACAAACCACCGGGACAGGGAATGAAAAACTGTTTTTT. This translates into CASSPQTTGTGNEKLFF.

The chain couples TRBV7-2 to TRBJ2-3; TRBD2 matches at 7 bases. Germline lookup yields CDR1 SGHTA and CDR2 FQGNSA. This CDR3 contains 15 residues. With 1 base clipped from V and 1 base from J, the junction kept 2 bases outside the gene matches. The CDR3 spells CASSLGSGGTDTQYF. The CDR3 DNA sequence: TGTGCCAGCAGCTTAGGCAGCGGGGGCACAGATACGCAGTATTTT.

The V gene is TRBV6-1, the J gene TRBJ1-5; possible D gene TRBD1, 5 bases. This CDR3 has 15 residues. V lost 8 bases, J lost 5 bases, and 19 bases lay in between. Germline V lookup: CDR1 MNHNS, CDR2 SASEGT. The CDR3 spells CASGQGSGVDQPQHF. CDR3 bases: TGTGCCAGCGGCCAGGGTAGCGGCGTTGATCAGCCCCAGCATTTT.

V gene TRBV7-2 combines with J gene TRBJ2-1; tentatively, D is TRBD1 (6 bases). CDR3 length: 14 residues. Germline loops: CDR1 SGHTA, CDR2 FQGNSA. With 4 bases removed from V and 2 bases from J, the gap between germline ends came to 9 bases. The CDR3 reads CASSSRQAYNEQFF. The CDR3 DNA reads as TGTGCCAGCAGCTCCCGACAGGCCTACAATGAGCAGTTCTTC. Complete variable domain (other parts from reference TRBV7-2 and TRBJ2-1): GAGVSQSPSNKVTEKGKDVELRCDPISGHTALYWYRQSLGQGLEFLIYFQGNSAPDKSGLPSDRFSAERTGGSVSTLTIQRTQQEDSAVYLCASSSRQAYNEQFFGPGTRLTVL.

This chain joins TRBV9 and TRBJ2-1; 9 nucleotides match TRBD2. J was trimmed by 4 bases and V by 3 bases; bases with no gene match: 8. Germline-derived CDR1 and CDR2 are SGDLS and YYNGEE. The length of the CDR3 is 16 residues. CDR3 nucleotides: TGTGCCAGCAGCGAGAGGGCGGGGGGGGTATACAATGAGCAGTTCTTC. Residues: CASSERAGGVYNEQFF.

This chain joins TRBV5-1 and TRBJ2-7, with a tentative D call TRBD2 (6 bases). The CDR3 consists of 17 residues. The germline CDR1 and CDR2 sequences are SGHRS and YFSETQ. V dropped 3 bases and J dropped 0 bases, with 19 bases sitting between them. The CDR3 DNA sequence: TGCGCCAGCAGCTGGGGGGATTCGGGCCACAGCTCCTACGAGCAGTACTTC. Translating it yields CASSWGDSGHSSYEQYF.

This clone was detected once. V gene TRBV7-2 combines with J gene TRBJ1-1; 8 bases fit TRBD1. The V and J ends lost 5 bases and 1 base, in that order; junction bases with no gene match: 9. CDR1 and CDR2 (germline): SGHTA, FQGNSA. The CDR3 runs 16 residues. CDR3 in amino acids: CASSLLGQGQNTEAFF. The CDR3 nucleotides are TGTGCCAGCAGCCTCCTTGGACAGGGCCAGAACACTGAAGCTTTCTTT.

The chain carries TRBV6-5 and TRBJ2-1, with 8 bases that match TRBD2. The germline V gene encodes CDR1 MNHEY and CDR2 SVGAGI. The CDR3 totals 15 residues. The J segment lost 8 bases and the V segment lost 0 bases, leaving 6 bases of the junction unmatched. CDR3 nucleotide sequence: TGTGCCAGCAGTTACTCCGGCGGGGGGTTCGATGAGCAGTTCTTC. This encodes CASSYSGGGFDEQFF.

The CDR3 sequence: CASSYGGGQGFCEQFF. The CDR3 bases are TGTGCCAGCAGTTACGGTGGGGGACAGGGGTTTTGTGAGCAGTTCTTC. This chain joins TRBV6-5 and TRBJ2-1; 10 positions agree with TRBD1. V shed 2 bases, J shed 9 bases, and the junction held 10 bases outside the gene matches. The CDR3 spans 16 residues. Germline values: CDR1 MNHEY, CDR2 SVGAGI.

The chain is built from TRBV19 and TRBJ2-2, with TRBD1 as a possible D gene (5 bases). The CDR3 is 13 residues long. Trimming cost V 1 base and J 6 bases, with 6 bases left between them. Germline V gives CDR1 LNHDA, CDR2 SQIVND (reference sequence). CDR3 nucleotide sequence: TGTGCCAGTAGTATAGTACAGGCCGGGGAGCTGTTTTTT. This sequence encodes CASSIVQAGELFF.

V is TRBV15 and J is TRBJ1-6; D is unclear. V was trimmed by 1 base and J by 7 bases, leaving 11 bases between them. CDR1 is LNHNV and CDR2 is YYDKDF in the germline V gene (reference sequence). CDR3 length: 15 amino acids. This CDR3 is CATSRGEVTNSPLHF. DNA of the CDR3: TGTGCCACCAGCAGAGGGGAGGTCACAAATTCACCCCTCCACTTT.

V is TRBV9 and J is TRBJ1-4; D is unclear. Germline CDR1 is SGDLS and CDR2 is YYNGEE. This CDR3 comprises 16 residues. V was trimmed by 3 bases and J by 4 bases, leaving 16 bases between them. The DNA for the CDR3 is TGTGCCAGCAGCGCAGGCCCCGGGGATTATAATGAAAAACTGTTTTTT. Translated: CASSAGPGDYNEKLFF.

This sequence joins TRBV7-9 and TRBJ1-1, with 7 bases lining up with TRBD1. Trimming took 1 base from V and 1 from J; bases not matched to a gene: 9. Germline-derived CDR1 and CDR2 are SEHNR and FQNEAQ (reference sequence). CDR3 length equals 17 residues. The CDR3 here is CASSLVQGIRGNTEAFF. The CDR3 nucleotides are TGTGCCAGCAGCTTAGTACAGGGGATCCGGGGGAACACTGAAGCTTTCTTT.

This clone was counted a single time. The chain combines TRBV5-1 with TRBJ2-5, with TRBD2 matching 8 bases. Germline CDR1 SGHRS, CDR2 YFSETQ. V trimming: 2 bases; J trimming: 2 bases; junction bases outside the gene matches: 5. The CDR3 loop spans 15 amino acids. CDR3 in DNA: TGCGCCAGCAGCTTAGTCCCGGGGGGGCAAGAGACCCAGTACTTC. Residues: CASSLVPGGQETQYF.

This clone was found a few times. The rearrangement joins TRBV6-6 to TRBJ2-7, with D tentatively TRBD1 (6 bases). From germline, CDR1 is MNHNY and CDR2 SVGAGI (reference sequence). The V and J ends lost 7 bases and 0 bases respectively, with 10 bases between them. The CDR3 sequence is 13 residues long. The CDR3 nucleotides are TGTGCCAGCACCAAGGGGGTCTCCTACGAGCAGTACTTC. It specifies CASTKGVSYEQYF.